This T cell receptor beta chain was sequenced for a study of metastatic and nonmetastatic thyroid tumors. Study observations and caveats: TCR beta diversity was reportedly significantly higher in malignant thyroid tumors than benign nodules, in blood and tumor.

No treatment of any kind had been given to any patient before thyroid surgery. This clone was counted at least ten times. Its antigen is still unknown. The CDR3 runs to 13 residues. Germline-derived CDR1 and CDR2 are SGHKS and YYEKEE (reference sequence). The V and J ends lost 4 bases and 6 bases, in that order; junction bases with no gene match: 6. TCRdb redid the clone calls on the PCR reads using MiXCR. The sample includes about 60,000 clones, about 16% of them seen just once. The sequencing input was blood. The chain carries TRBV5-5 and TRBJ2-7; 8 bases are a match to TRBD2. This clonotype originated in a male donor with papillary thyroid cancer or a benign thyroid nodule (not recorded which). Some clones in this sample may be carry-over from other donors' samples. This chain's CDR3 is CASSNPGGVEQYF. The CDR3 DNA sequence: TGTGCCAGCAGCAACCCGGGGGGGGTCGAGCAGTACTTC. Combining the CDR3 with reference TRBV5-5 and TRBJ2-7 gives the whole variable domain DAGVTQSPTHLIKTRGQQVTLRCSPISGHKSVSWYQQVLGQGPQFIFQYYEKEERGRGNFPDRFSARQFPNYSSELNVNALLLGDSALYLCASSNPGGVEQYFGPGTRLTVT.